The sequence of this TCR beta chain was determined in a study of T cell repertoires in cytomegalovirus infection. In TCRdb, the reads were re-called with MiXCR into one record per CDR3 protein. The sample consists of more than 400,000 distinct CDR3 sequences, around 27% of them appearing once. Germline V gene data show CDR1 as MNHEY and CDR2 as SVGEGT. The CDR3 covers 14 residues. Trimming removed 6 bases at V and 2 bases at J, with 14 bases between. Study-wide results and caveats: Across the ex vivo response, the dominant clonotypes were HLA-C-restricted CMV-specific TCR beta clonotypes.

This clonotype has only a few counts. Its antigen is still unknown. The chain links TRBV6-2 or TRBV6-3 to TRBJ2-7; D might be TRBD2 (5 bases). Source material: PBMCs. The source is a human donor in good health (CMV status not recorded). Some clones in this sample may be carry-over from other donors' samples. This CDR3 reads CASSFRSAPYEQYF. The CDR3 bases are TGTGCCAGCAGCTTCCGTAGCGCGCCCTACGAGCAGTACTTC.